The 21 T cell receptor beta chains below all came from one sample that was sequenced in a study of blood T cell repertoires in COVID-19. Using immunoSEQ multiplex PCR, the repertoire was profiled, and TCRdb retains in-frame clones only, with some absent. The sample lists more than 90,000 clones, roughly 92% seen once, with 5.7% in the top ten. Sequenced input: peripheral blood. The receptors come from a man aged 45-65 years with active COVID-19.

This clone is deemed medium-sized. The J gene is TRBJ2-1, the V gene TRBV29-1; D is ambiguous. V dropped 5 bases and J dropped 6 bases, with 14 bases sitting between them. This CDR3 spans 13 amino acids. The germline CDR1 and CDR2 sequences are SQVTM and ANQGSEA. The CDR3 reads CSVRRVAGNEQFF. The CDR3 bases are TGCAGCGTTCGACGAGTAGCTGGCAATGAGCAGTTCTTC.

This chain joins TRBV6-5 and TRBJ1-2, with D possibly being TRBD1 (5 bases). Trimming shortened V by 6 bases and J by 3 bases, and 17 bases separated the two germline ends. Germline loops: CDR1 MNHEY, CDR2 SVGAGI. The CDR3 loop spans 15 amino acids. The CDR3 sequence is CASRSNQGVHYGYTF. The CDR3 region has the DNA TGTGCCAGCAGATCTAACCAGGGTGTCCACTATGGCTACACCTTC.

The chain joins TRBV28 to TRBJ1-2; perhaps TRBD1 as D (5 bases). Trimming pared 1 base from V and 6 bases from J, leaving 18 bases between. The CDR3 runs to 16 residues. In germline, CDR1 is MDHEN, CDR2 SYDVKM. CDR3 residues: CASSLSVHRGRNGYTF. The CDR3 DNA follows: TGTGCCAGCAGTTTATCGGTCCATCGGGGGAGGAATGGCTACACCTTC.

V usage is TRBV6-5 and J usage is TRBJ1-2; unclear D gene. Germline CDR1 is MNHEY and CDR2 is SVGAGI. The CDR3 spans 13 residues. V was cut by 2 bases and J by 6 bases, with 10 bases left in between. This CDR3 is CASSYKQENGYTF. Here the CDR3 DNA reads TGTGCCAGCAGTTACAAGCAGGAAAATGGCTACACCTTC.

The rearrangement joins TRBV10-3 to TRBJ2-3; a weak D match, TRBD1 (5 bases). Germline V lookup: CDR1 ENHRY, CDR2 SYGVKD. The CDR3 is 12 residues long. The V end was cut by 8 bases, the J end by 12 bases, with 18 bases between. CDR3 protein: CAIGTIGAPQYF. The DNA of the CDR3 is TGTGCCATCGGAACCATAGGGGCCCCCCAGTATTTT.

This clone was detected only once. V and J are TRBV28 and TRBJ2-4; D is perhaps TRBD1 (6 bases). Trimming left V 6 bases short and J 3 bases short, with 15 bases between. CDR3 length: 15 residues. CDR1 and CDR2 from the germline V gene are MDHEN and SYDVKM. Written as DNA, the CDR3 is TGTGCCAGCAGCCCTAAGGACAGATTCAAAAACATTCAGTACTTC. Its translation is CASSPKDRFKNIQYF.

This clone was counted only a few times. This chain connects TRBV10-3 to TRBJ2-5; TRBD2 agrees at 7 bases. The CDR3 totals 14 residues. V was pared by 11 bases and J by 3 bases, with 12 bases of the junction left unmatched. Germline CDR1 ENHRY, CDR2 SYGVKD. CDR3 DNA sequence: TGTGCCTCGAGAAAAGGCGGGAGCGAAGAGACCCAGTACTTC. Its protein product is CASRKGGSEETQYF.

This clone was recorded only once. The chain joins TRBV6-6 to TRBJ2-1, with D possibly matching TRBD1 (6 bases). CDR1 MNHNY and CDR2 SVGAGI come from the germline V gene (reference sequence). With 3 bases removed from V and 9 bases from J, the gap between germline ends came to 15 bases. CDR3 size: 14 residues. Here the CDR3 reads CASSYRSGAGEQFF. DNA of the CDR3: TGTGCCAGCAGTTATCGGTCAGGGGCAGGTGAGCAGTTCTTC.

The V and J genes are TRBV5-1 and TRBJ2-3; weak D call: TRBD1 (6 bases). The V end was cut by 4 bases, the J end by 5 bases, with 23 bases between. The CDR3 covers 17 residues. Germline CDR1 and CDR2: SGHRS and YFSETQ. As DNA, the CDR3 is TGCGCCAGCAGCCCCTACAGAGGTGGGGGCGCCGAAGATACGCAGTATTTT. Amino acids: CASSPYRGGGAEDTQYF.

The V and J genes are TRBV5-4 and TRBJ2-5, with 10 nucleotides matching TRBD1. This CDR3 region has 15 residues. Germline lookup yields CDR1 SGHNT and CDR2 YYREEE (reference sequence). V gave up 4 bases and J gave up 1 base; unmatched junction bases: 4. The CDR3 protein is CASSPWDRGQETQYF. In DNA form, the CDR3 reads TGTGCCAGCAGCCCTTGGGACAGGGGCCAAGAGACCCAGTACTTC. Based on the CDR3 plus reference TRBV5-4 and TRBJ2-5, the full variable domain is ETGVTQSPTHLIKTRGQQVTLRCSSQSGHNTVSWYQQALGQGPQFIFQYYREEENGRGNFPPRFSGLQFPNYSSELNVNALELDDSALYLCASSPWDRGQETQYFGPGTRLLVL.

In its sample, this clone was seen once. The V call is TRBV28, the J call TRBJ1-5, with TRBD1 identical over 9 bases. CDR1 and CDR2 from the germline V gene are MDHEN and SYDVKM. The ends lost 7 bases at V and 2 bases at J; junction bases unmatched: 9. This CDR3 region has 16 residues. CDR3 region: CASKLQGARRNQPQHF. As DNA, the CDR3 is TGTGCCAGCAAACTACAGGGGGCAAGGCGCAATCAGCCCCAGCATTTT.

The V gene is TRBV30, the J gene TRBJ2-7; D perhaps matches TRBD1 (7 bases). CDR3 length: 15 amino acids. Per the germline V gene, CDR1 is GTSNPN and CDR2 is SVGIG (reference sequence). Trimming took off 4 bases at V and 6 bases at J, with 22 bases between the two ends. Here the CDR3 DNA reads TGTGCCTGGAATCCCAGGGGGGCGAAAAGGGGCGAGCAGTACTTC. Its translation is CAWNPRGAKRGEQYF.

The chain uses TRBV5-1 and TRBJ2-6, with 8 bases matching TRBD1. Germline assignment: CDR1 SGHRS and CDR2 YFSETQ. The CDR3 is made up of 19 amino acids. With 4 bases clipped from V and 1 base from J, the junction kept 13 bases outside the gene matches. CDR3 sequence reads: CASSPRTGLLDSGANVLTF. Written as DNA, the CDR3 is TGCGCCAGCAGCCCCAGGACAGGGCTTCTAGATTCTGGGGCCAACGTCCTGACTTTC.

V is TRBV4-2 and J is TRBJ2-1; tentative D call: TRBD2 (6 bases). Germline CDR1 and CDR2: LGHNA and YNFKEQ. The CDR3 contains 13 residues. Trimming removed 5 bases from V and 11 bases from J, with 16 bases in between. The CDR3 DNA reads TGTGCCAGCAGCACGCCTAGCGACCCTAAGCAGTTCTTC. Translated: CASSTPSDPKQFF.

The chain recombines TRBV28 with TRBJ2-7, with D uncertain. Germline assignment: CDR1 MDHEN and CDR2 SYDVKM. The V and J ends lost 5 bases and 1 base respectively, with 6 bases between them. The CDR3 sequence is 12 residues long. CDR3 DNA: TGTGCCAGCAGTCAGTCTTCCTACGAGCAGTACTTC. Translating gives CASSQSSYEQYF.

V gene TRBV14 combines with J gene TRBJ2-3; tentatively, D is TRBD2 (6 bases). V dropped 6 bases and J dropped 9 bases, with 13 bases sitting between them. This CDR3 has 12 residues. Germline-derived CDR1 and CDR2 are SGHDN and FVKESK. DNA of the CDR3: TGTGCCAGCAGTACATATAGCGGCACGCAGTATTTT. Its translation is CASSTYSGTQYF.

The chain is built from TRBV6-6 and TRBJ2-2; 14 positions match TRBD2. The junction had 2 bases not matched to a gene; V was cut back by 2 bases and J by 6 bases. The CDR3 covers 16 residues. Germline V gene lookup returns CDR1 MNHNY and CDR2 SVGAGI (reference sequence). As DNA, the CDR3 is TGTGCCAGCAGTTACCCGACTAGCGGGAGGGCCGGGGAGCTGTTTTTT. Amino acids: CASSYPTSGRAGELFF.

CDR3 sequence: CASSFLGLAGGPREQYF. The CDR3 region has the DNA TGTGCCAGCAGTTTTTTAGGACTAGCGGGAGGGCCACGCGAGCAGTACTTC. V and J are TRBV28 and TRBJ2-7; 15 nucleotides line up with TRBD2. The trim removed 3 bases at V and 6 bases at J, leaving 9 bases unmatched. This CDR3 is built from 17 residues. CDR1 and CDR2 from the germline V gene are MDHEN and SYDVKM.

The chain links TRBV15 to TRBJ2-7, with 10 bases lining up with TRBD1. J was trimmed by 4 bases and V by 0 bases; bases with no gene match: 9. The CDR3 consists of 17 residues. Germline loops: CDR1 LNHNV, CDR2 YYDKDF (reference sequence). This chain's CDR3 is CATSRDPQTGGVYEQYF. CDR3 coding DNA: TGTGCCACCAGCAGAGATCCCCAGACAGGGGGCGTTTACGAGCAGTACTTC.

J is TRBJ2-3 and V is TRBV4-1, with unresolved D. Trimming took 4 bases from V and 0 from J, leaving 8 bases between them. Germline V gene data show CDR1 as MGHRA and CDR2 as YSYEKL. This CDR3 region has 14 residues. The CDR3 protein is CASSLSASTDTQYF. The CDR3 DNA is TGCGCCAGCAGCCTCAGCGCCAGCACAGATACGCAGTATTTT.

This chain joins TRBV2 and TRBJ1-5; 8 nucleotides agree with TRBD1. J was trimmed by 6 bases and V by 2 bases; bases with no gene match: 6. The CDR3 consists of 15 residues. CDR1 and CDR2 (germline): SNHLY, FYNNEI. Here the CDR3 reads CASSERQGASQPQHF. The CDR3 DNA reads TGTGCCAGCAGTGAAAGGCAGGGGGCATCTCAGCCCCAGCATTTT.